The 29 T cell receptor beta chains reported below all come from one sample, sequenced in a study of neurological immune-mediated disorders. TCRdb re-analysed the 5' RACE reads in MiXCR, keeping a single row per CDR3 protein. Counted here are approximately 68,000 distinct CDR3 sequences, roughly 4.5% occurring once; the ten biggest clones make up 2.2%. The sequenced sample consisted of PBMCs. Source of these receptors: a woman in her 70s with multiple sclerosis.

This clonotype appeared many times. The V gene is TRBV25-1, the J gene TRBJ1-2, with a weak D call TRBD1 (6 bases). CDR1 and CDR2 from the germline V gene are MGHDK and SYGVNS. The CDR3 loop spans 13 amino acids. V lost 3 bases and J lost 3, with 8 bases in between. This CDR3 reads CASSDAGDYGYTF. CDR3 DNA: TGTGCCAGCAGTGATGCAGGGGACTATGGCTACACCTTC.

This clonotype has only a few counts. This chain uses TRBV6-5 with TRBJ2-7; TRBD2 agrees at 7 bases. V trimming: 8 bases; J trimming: 6 bases; junction bases outside the gene matches: 10. This CDR3 region has 13 residues. Germline CDR1 reads MNHEY; CDR2 reads SVGAGI. The CDR3 nucleotides are TGTGCCAGCCTGCGGGGGACGGGTGGCGAGCAGTACTTC. Amino acid sequence: CASLRGTGGEQYF.

This clonotype was picked up many times. The chain couples TRBV20-1 to TRBJ1-1, with 7 bases that match TRBD1. The CDR3 consists of 16 residues. J gave up 4 bases and V 6 bases, and 17 bases lay outside the gene matches. Germline values: CDR1 DFQATT, CDR2 SNEGSKA (reference sequence). The CDR3 DNA sequence: TGCAGTGCCCCCGCGGGGGACAGACTATTAGGCACTGAAGCTTTCTTT. Translating it yields CSAPAGDRLLGTEAFF.

This clonotype was detected ten times or more. The V call is TRBV29-1, the J call TRBJ1-2; D remains ambiguous. The CDR3 loop spans 11 amino acids. The germline V gene has CDR1 SQVTM and CDR2 ANQGSEA. Trimming pared 4 bases from V and 5 bases from J, leaving 8 bases between. For the CDR3, the DNA is TGCAGCGTTGCGACATCTTATGGCTACACCTTC. It translates to CSVATSYGYTF.

This clonotype was counted at least ten times. V usage is TRBV20-1 and J usage is TRBJ2-7; 7 nucleotides match TRBD1. This CDR3 has 11 residues. CDR1 and CDR2 from the germline V gene are DFQATT and SNEGSKA (reference sequence). J was trimmed by 5 bases and V by 6 bases; bases with no gene match: 4. CDR3 coding DNA: TGCAGTGCGCACAGGGGTAACGAGCAGTACTTC. This gives the protein CSAHRGNEQYF.

The chain couples TRBV6-6 to TRBJ1-2; D gene uncertain. CDR3 length: 17 residues. Germline CDR1 reads MNHNY; CDR2 reads SVGAGI (reference sequence). V lost 0 bases to trimming and J lost 0 bases, with 14 bases between them. The DNA for the CDR3 is TGTGCCAGCAGTTACTCAGGTTACGATTTCTCTAACTATGGCTACACCTTC. Encoded protein: CASSYSGYDFSNYGYTF.

This clonotype was counted many times. V usage is TRBV29-1 and J usage is TRBJ1-1; no clear D. V was clipped by 4 bases and J by 1 base, with 10 bases between them. Germline V gene sequence: CDR1 SQVTM, CDR2 ANQGSEA. CDR3 length equals 13 residues. CDR3 sequence: CSVAWFGNTEAFF. The CDR3 nucleotides are TGCAGCGTTGCCTGGTTCGGGAACACTGAAGCTTTCTTT. Supplemented by reference TRBV29-1 and TRBJ1-1, the full variable domain reads SAVISQKPSRDICQRGTSLTIQCQVDSQVTMMFWYRQQPGQSLTLIATANQGSEATYESGFVIDKFPISRPNLTFSTLTVSNMSPEDSSIYLCSVAWFGNTEAFFGQGTRLTVV.

This clonotype was seen at least ten times. V usage is TRBV5-1 and J usage is TRBJ2-1; 9 nucleotides match TRBD1. Germline CDR1 reads SGHRS; CDR2 reads YFSETQ. V lost 3 bases and J lost 0; bases outside the gene matches: 1. The CDR3 is 15 residues long. CDR3 sequence: CASSSTGGSYNEQFF. CDR3 coding DNA: TGCGCCAGCAGCTCGACAGGGGGCTCCTACAATGAGCAGTTCTTC.

This clonotype was counted at least ten times. The chain has TRBV4-3 and TRBJ2-1, with D perhaps matching TRBD1 (5 bases). CDR1 LGHNA and CDR2 YSLEER come from the germline V gene. This CDR3 comprises 15 residues. The V gene lost 1 base and the J gene lost 7 bases, with 14 bases spanning the gap. CDR3 in amino acids: CASSQVRGGGNEQFF. CDR3 nucleotide sequence: TGCGCCAGCAGCCAAGTTAGGGGTGGTGGGAATGAGCAGTTCTTC.

The sample holds many counts of this clonotype. The V and J genes are TRBV10-3 and TRBJ2-1; 11 nucleotides align to TRBD2. The length of the CDR3 is 15 residues. The V gene's germline CDR1 is ENHRY and CDR2 SYGVKD. Unmatched junction bases numbered 6, after V lost 2 bases and J lost 9 bases. CDR3 nucleotide sequence: TGTGCCATCAGTGAGGTAGCGGGAGGGCAGGTTGAGCAGTTCTTC. Protein product: CAISEVAGGQVEQFF.

This clonotype was observed many times. The rearrangement joins TRBV7-9 to TRBJ2-7; no definite D call. Germline CDR1 and CDR2: SEHNR and FQNEAQ (reference sequence). Trimming pared 1 base from V and 3 bases from J, leaving 10 bases between. This CDR3 is built from 14 residues. CDR3 nucleotides: TGTGCCAGCAGCTTAGGGGCAGCCAACTACGAGCAGTACTTC. Translation: CASSLGAANYEQYF.

Many counts were recorded for this clonotype. The chain has TRBV20-1 and TRBJ2-1, with D possibly matching TRBD2 (6 bases). The V end lost 0 bases, the J end lost 8 bases, and 17 bases lay between the germline ends. Germline CDR1 reads DFQATT; CDR2 reads SNEGSKA (reference sequence). The CDR3 is made up of 15 amino acids. The CDR3 DNA reads as TGCAGTGCTAGAGATCGCAGCGGGTCCCTTTATGAGCAGTTCTTC. This encodes CSARDRSGSLYEQFF.

The gene calls are TRBV7-9 and TRBJ2-7; D may match TRBD1 or TRBD2 (7 bases each). CDR1 SEHNR and CDR2 FQNEAQ come from the germline V gene (reference sequence). This CDR3 comprises 16 residues. V was trimmed by 1 base and J by 6 bases, leaving 19 bases between them. CDR3 region: CASSLDSPRGGVEQYF. CDR3 sequence (DNA): TGTGCCAGCAGCTTAGATTCTCCCAGGGGGGGCGTCGAGCAGTACTTC.

This clonotype has a count of ten or more. The CDR3 is CASSTTGSGNGYTF. Here the CDR3 DNA reads TGTGCCAGCAGTACCACAGGGAGTGGTAACGGCTACACCTTC. The V call is TRBV12-3 or TRBV12-4, the J call TRBJ1-2; the D gene is possibly TRBD1 (6 bases). The CDR3 covers 14 residues. The germline V and J ends were trimmed by 5 bases and 8 bases, with 18 bases remaining between them.

The sample holds many counts of this clonotype. The gene calls are TRBV20-1 and TRBJ1-2; D gene uncertain. The CDR3 is 12 residues long. The V end lost 7 bases, the J end lost 2 bases, and 11 bases lay between the germline ends. Germline V gene sequence: CDR1 DFQATT, CDR2 SNEGSKA (reference sequence). The CDR3 spells CSGSTENYGYTF. The CDR3 coding sequence is TGCAGTGGTAGTACGGAAAACTATGGCTACACCTTC.

A few counts support this clonotype. The chain couples TRBV20-1 to TRBJ1-2; 7 bases align to TRBD1. The CDR3 sequence is 14 residues long. After removal of 0 bases from V and 8 bases from J, the junction contained 9 bases not matched to a gene. Germline V gene lookup returns CDR1 DFQATT and CDR2 SNEGSKA (reference sequence). This CDR3 reads CSARDRRDSSGYTF. CDR3 sequence (DNA): TGCAGTGCTAGAGATCGTCGGGACAGCTCGGGCTACACCTTC.

In its sample, this clonotype was seen a few times. This chain uses TRBV20-1 with TRBJ2-1; 9 bases line up with TRBD2. From germline, CDR1 is DFQATT and CDR2 SNEGSKA (reference sequence). This CDR3 region has 14 residues. Unmatched junction bases numbered 7, after V lost 4 bases and J lost 6 bases. In DNA form, the CDR3 reads TGCAGTGCTACCGGGACTAGCCCCCGCAATGAGCAGTTCTTC. It yields the protein CSATGTSPRNEQFF.

This clonotype was observed a few times. V gene TRBV20-1 combines with J gene TRBJ2-3; a possible D gene is TRBD1 (5 bases). From germline, CDR1 is DFQATT and CDR2 SNEGSKA (reference sequence). This CDR3 has 13 residues. V was trimmed by 5 bases and J by 8 bases, leaving 17 bases between them. CDR3 DNA sequence: TGCAGTGCTGGGGCCACCACAGATTCTACGCAGTATTTT. It encodes CSAGATTDSTQYF.

This clonotype was counted ten times or more. The V call is TRBV6-2 or TRBV6-3, the J call TRBJ1-5; 7 positions agree with TRBD1. In germline, CDR1 is MNHEY, CDR2 SVGEGT. CDR3 length equals 14 residues. J gave up 1 base and V 6 bases, and 3 bases lay outside the gene matches. CDR3 bases: TGTGCCAGCAGGGGGGACAGCAGCAATCAGCCCCAGCATTTT. It specifies CASRGDSSNQPQHF.

This clonotype was seen ten or more times. The chain is built from TRBV2 and TRBJ2-7; 10 bases fit TRBD2. V gave up 7 bases and J gave up 2 bases; unmatched junction bases: 11. The germline CDR1 and CDR2 sequences are SNHLY and FYNNEI. This CDR3 comprises 16 residues. DNA of the CDR3: TGTGCCAGCACCTCCTCTCGAACTAGCGGGACCTACGAGCAGTACTTC. This sequence encodes CASTSSRTSGTYEQYF.

This clonotype came up many times. V is TRBV7-2 and J is TRBJ2-1, with D perhaps TRBD1 (6 bases). Germline CDR1 reads SGHTA; CDR2 reads FQGNSA. The V end lost 2 bases, the J end lost 10 bases, and 18 bases lay between the germline ends. The CDR3 is made up of 15 amino acids. CDR3 coding DNA: TGTGCCAGCAGCTTAAATGGGGGCCCCCTGGGAGAGCAGTTCTTC. Protein product: CASSLNGGPLGEQFF. Drawing the rest from reference TRBV7-2 and TRBJ2-1, the complete variable domain is GAGVSQSPSNKVTEKGKDVELRCDPISGHTALYWYRQSLGQGLEFLIYFQGNSAPDKSGLPSDRFSAERTGGSVSTLTIQRTQQEDSAVYLCASSLNGGPLGEQFFGPGTRLTVL.

This clonotype was seen only a few times. The chain carries TRBV30 and TRBJ1-1; TRBD1 agrees at 9 bases. The CDR3 is 14 amino acids. Germline trimming cut 4 bases from V and 7 bases from J; bases unmatched to any gene: 10. The germline CDR1 and CDR2 sequences are GTSNPN and SVGIG (reference sequence). DNA of the CDR3: TGTGCCTGGACCCCTCGGGACAGGGAAGATGAAGCTTTCTTT. Its translation is CAWTPRDREDEAFF.

Many counts were recorded for this clonotype. V usage is TRBV5-1 and J usage is TRBJ2-7; TRBD1 might be the D (6 bases). The germline V and J ends were trimmed by 0 bases and 2 bases, with 18 bases remaining between them. The CDR3 sequence is 17 residues long. The germline V gene encodes CDR1 SGHRS and CDR2 YFSETQ. The CDR3 DNA reads as TGCGCCAGCAGCTTGGAAAGGGCGGAGACAGGAGCCTACGAGCAGTACTTC. Residues: CASSLERAETGAYEQYF. Filled out from reference TRBV5-1 and TRBJ2-7, the complete variable domain reads KAGVTQTPRYLIKTRGQQVTLSCSPISGHRSVSWYQQTPGQGLQFLFEYFSETQRNKGNFPGRFSGRQFSNSRSEMNVSTLELGDSALYLCASSLERAETGAYEQYFGPGTRLTVT.

This clonotype has a count of ten or more. The chain couples TRBV5-1 to TRBJ2-7; 7 nucleotides match TRBD1. The CDR3 loop spans 17 amino acids. In germline, CDR1 is SGHRS, CDR2 YFSETQ. V shed 3 bases, J shed 2 bases, and the junction held 14 bases outside the gene matches. CDR3 region: CASSWVPDRDGTYEQYF. The CDR3 nucleotides read TGCGCCAGCAGCTGGGTGCCCGACAGGGATGGTACCTACGAGCAGTACTTC. Looking up the rest from reference TRBV5-1 and TRBJ2-7 gives the full variable domain: KAGVTQTPRYLIKTRGQQVTLSCSPISGHRSVSWYQQTPGQGLQFLFEYFSETQRNKGNFPGRFSGRQFSNSRSEMNVSTLELGDSALYLCASSWVPDRDGTYEQYFGPGTRLTVT.

Turning to this clonotype: The junction departs from germline at one end; a sequencing error may be responsible. The V call is TRBV18, the J call TRBJ2-7; 8 bases are a match to TRBD2. Germline loops: CDR1 KGHSH, CDR2 LQKENI. There are 16 residues in the CDR3. Here the CDR3 DNA reads TGTGCCAGCTCGCCACTTTCCGGGACTAGTCCCTACGAGCAGTACTTC. Its protein is CASSPLSGTSPYEQYF.

This clonotype was seen a few times. A read error may explain this, as a much larger clone is one base away. This sequence joins TRBV7-6 and TRBJ2-7; D not resolved. Germline V gene lookup returns CDR1 SGHVS and CDR2 FNYEAQ. Trimming took off 5 bases at V and 4 bases at J, with 12 bases between the two ends. The CDR3 totals 13 residues. DNA for the CDR3: TGTGCCAGCAGCCCACGGAAAGGGTACGAGCAGTACTTC. Translation gives CASSPRKGYEQYF. Looking up the rest from reference TRBV7-6 and TRBJ2-7 gives the full variable domain: GAGVSQSPRYKVTKRGQDVALRCDPISGHVSLYWYRQALGQGPEFLTYFNYEAQQDKSGLPNDRFSAERPEGSISTLTIQRTEQRDSAMYRCASSPRKGYEQYFGPGTRLTVT.

This clonotype was seen many times. This chain uses TRBV29-1 with TRBJ2-3, with D possibly being TRBD1 (5 bases). Germline CDR1 is SQVTM and CDR2 is ANQGSEA. This CDR3 spans 15 amino acids. Trimming left V 1 base short and J 0 bases short, with 11 bases between. The CDR3 protein is CSVEGRARSTDTQYF. The CDR3 DNA follows: TGCAGCGTTGAAGGCAGGGCTAGAAGCACAGATACGCAGTATTTT.

The chain combines TRBV3-1 with TRBJ1-4; tentative D call: TRBD1 (6 bases). Trimming left V 2 bases short and J 4 bases short, with 11 bases between. The CDR3 sequence is 15 residues long. Germline values: CDR1 LGHDT, CDR2 YNNKEL (reference sequence). The CDR3 loop is CASSQTGQLNEKLFF. CDR3 coding DNA: TGTGCCAGCAGCCAAACCGGACAGCTTAATGAAAAACTGTTTTTT.

This chain uses TRBV19 with TRBJ2-1, with D tentatively TRBD1 (5 bases). The V end lost 5 bases, the J end lost 10 bases, and 15 bases lay between the germline ends. This CDR3 comprises 13 residues. CDR1 and CDR2 (germline): LNHDA, SQIVND (reference sequence). The chain's CDR3 is CASSWQGGEEQFF. The CDR3, as DNA: TGTGCCAGTAGTTGGCAGGGCGGAGAGGAGCAGTTCTTC.